Given below is one TCR beta chain in context. Germline V gene sequence: CDR1 SGHAT, CDR2 FQNNGV. Trimming removed 2 bases at V and 2 bases at J, with 16 bases between. This CDR3 contains 16 residues. The data stem from a study of control samples from healthy donors and cancer patients. Using immunoSEQ multiplex PCR, the repertoire was profiled, and TCRdb retains in-frame clones only, with some absent. The repertoire holds roughly 41,000 clones, with 94% as singletons. Sequencing was done on a sample of blood. The origin of this receptor is a man aged 55 to 70 in good health. The V and J genes are TRBV11-2 and TRBJ2-7; no reliable D call. This CDR3 reads CASSLFVSSLTYEQYF. For the CDR3, the DNA is TGTGCCAGCAGCTTATTCGTATCCTCCCTTACCTACGAGCAGTACTTC. The whole variable domain, remainder taken from reference TRBV11-2 and TRBJ2-7, is EAGVAQSPRYKIIEKRQSVAFWCNPISGHATLYWYQQILGQGPKLLIQFQNNGVVDDSQLPKDRFSAERLKGVDSTLKIQPAKLEDSAVYLCASSLFVSSLTYEQYFGPGTRLTVT.